Shown below are 19 T cell receptor beta chains from a single sample sequenced in a study of CD8+ T cells in alopecia areata. Reverse transcribed after extraction, RNA yielded cDNA as the sequencing template. Profiled with immunoSEQ multiplex PCR; TCRdb holds only in-frame clones, not every one. The data contain fewer than 200,000 clones, over 50% of them singletons. This sample comprised CD4+ T cells sorted from blood, obtained at week 0. All receptors derive from a human donor with alopecia areata.

The gene calls are TRBV4-1 and TRBJ1-5, with D tentatively TRBD1 (5 bases). The V and J ends lost 4 bases and 7 bases respectively, with 17 bases between them. The CDR3 runs to 15 residues. Germline values: CDR1 MGHRA, CDR2 YSYEKL. The CDR3 region is CASSPIGQGAQPQHF. CDR3 DNA sequence: TGCGCCAGCAGCCCCATCGGACAAGGGGCCCAGCCCCAGCATTTT.

In this sample, this clone turned up a few times. The CDR3 bases are TGTGCCAGCTCGCAAACAGGACCCGGGGCTGAAGCTTTCTTT. Protein sequence: CASSQTGPGAEAFF. The chain carries TRBV18 and TRBJ1-1; TRBD1 is a possible D gene (5 bases). This CDR3 contains 14 residues. The V end was cut by 6 bases, the J end by 6 bases, with 17 bases between. Germline CDR1 KGHSH, CDR2 LQKENI.

The rearrangement uses TRBV5-1 and TRBJ1-1, with D maybe TRBD1 (5 bases). From germline, CDR1 is SGHRS and CDR2 YFSETQ. The CDR3 extends over 13 amino acids. V was pared by 0 bases and J by 3 bases, with 6 bases between. CDR3 protein: CASSLEGHTEAFF. The CDR3 region has the DNA TGCGCCAGCAGCTTGGAGGGGCACACTGAAGCTTTCTTT.

As DNA, the CDR3 is TGTGCCAGCAGCTTGGGTGGGACCAAACGGCAGTATTTT. Protein: CASSLGGTKRQYF. The V call is TRBV5-6, the J call TRBJ2-3; D is possibly TRBD1 or TRBD2 (5 bases each). The germline gives CDR1 SGHDT, CDR2 YYEEEE. This CDR3 has 13 amino acids. V was cut by 0 bases and J by 11 bases, with 13 bases left in between. Based on the CDR3 plus reference TRBV5-6 and TRBJ2-3, the full variable domain is DAGVTQSPTHLIKTRGQQVTLRCSPKSGHDTVSWYQQALGQGPQFIFQYYEEEERQRGNFPDRFSGHQFPNYSSELNVNALLLGDSALYLCASSLGGTKRQYFGPGTRLTVL.

The chain recombines TRBV6-5 with TRBJ1-2; D not resolved. The CDR3 is 13 residues long. V dropped 7 bases and J dropped 7 bases, with 16 bases sitting between them. CDR1 is MNHEY, CDR2 SVGAGI, per germline. CDR3 residues: CASTSGSYSGYTF. The CDR3, as DNA: TGTGCCAGCACCTCCGGGAGTTACAGTGGCTACACCTTC.

The rearrangement links TRBV27 to TRBJ1-1; unclear D gene. Trimming removed 5 bases at V and 4 bases at J, with 17 bases between. The CDR3 length is 15 residues. Germline V gives CDR1 MNHEY, CDR2 SMNVEV (reference sequence). The CDR3 region has the DNA TGTGCCAGCAGTACGGGCCTAGGTAGGAGCACTGAAGCTTTCTTT. The encoded protein is CASSTGLGRSTEAFF.

This clone was counted only a few times. The V call is TRBV29-1, the J call TRBJ2-2; 7 bases line up with TRBD1. Per germline, CDR1 SQVTM and CDR2 ANQGSEA. Losses at the gene ends were 6 bases for V and 6 bases for J; bases not matched to a gene: 7. CDR3 size: 13 residues. The CDR3, as DNA: TGCAGCGTCGGGACAGTTTTGTCCGGGGAGCTGTTTTTT. Its protein product is CSVGTVLSGELFF.

CDR3 protein: CASSAGGGAGNEQYF. The CDR3 coding sequence is TGTGCCAGCAGTGCCGGAGGAGGGGCAGGGAACGAGCAGTACTTC. J is TRBJ2-7 and V is TRBV6-1; perhaps TRBD2 as D (6 bases). CDR1 is MNHNS, CDR2 SASEGT, per germline. CDR3 size: 15 residues. The V end lost 4 bases, the J end lost 5 bases, and 18 bases lay between the germline ends.

V is TRBV2 and J is TRBJ2-2; 8 nucleotides align to TRBD2. From germline, CDR1 is SNHLY and CDR2 FYNNEI. This CDR3 contains 16 residues. V shed 6 bases, J shed 0 bases, and the junction held 6 bases outside the gene matches. Here the CDR3 DNA reads TGTGCCAGCAGAGAGTTTAGCGGGGCGAACACCGGGGAGCTGTTTTTT. Its translation is CASREFSGANTGELFF.

This chain links TRBV30 with TRBJ1-2; perhaps TRBD1 as D (5 bases). V dropped 5 bases and J dropped 8 bases, with 18 bases sitting between them. The CDR3 sequence is 13 residues long. Germline CDR1 GTSNPN, CDR2 SVGIG (reference sequence). CDR3 nucleotides: TGTGCCTGGCGGTACGGGGCCGTGGGAGGCTACACCTTC. Residues: CAWRYGAVGGYTF.

The chain employs TRBV5-1 and TRBJ2-5, with a weak D call TRBD2 (5 bases). Per germline, CDR1 SGHRS and CDR2 YFSETQ. With 7 bases removed from V and 2 bases from J, the gap between germline ends came to 9 bases. This CDR3 is built from 12 residues. The CDR3, as DNA: TGCGCCAGCTCGACGGGACAAGAGACCCAGTACTTC. It specifies CASSTGQETQYF.

This chain connects TRBV29-1 to TRBJ2-3; 9 bases are a match to TRBD2. V shed 6 bases and J 4 bases; nucleotides not matched to a gene: 11. The CDR3 length is 15 residues. The germline V gene encodes CDR1 SQVTM and CDR2 ANQGSEA. CDR3 sequence reads: CSVNLAGGRSDTQYF. DNA of the CDR3: TGCAGCGTCAACTTGGCGGGGGGGCGATCAGATACGCAGTATTTT.

CDR3 sequence (DNA): TGCAGCGTCTTCCCCGACAGGGGGCGGACTGAAGCTTTCTTT. Its translation is CSVFPDRGRTEAFF. The chain is built from TRBV29-1 and TRBJ1-1; 10 bases map to TRBD1. The CDR3 covers 14 residues. Germline V gene lookup returns CDR1 SQVTM and CDR2 ANQGSEA. The V gene end was trimmed by 6 bases and the J gene end by 5 bases; junction bases not matched to a gene: 9.

The chain joins TRBV4-2 to TRBJ2-3; 7 bases line up with TRBD2. This CDR3 is built from 17 residues. After removal of 1 base from V and 2 bases from J, the junction contained 9 bases not matched to a gene. Per the germline V gene, CDR1 is LGHNA and CDR2 is YNFKEQ. Here the CDR3 reads CASSQANLGGSTDTQYF. The CDR3 DNA reads as TGTGCCAGCAGCCAAGCCAATTTGGGGGGGTCCACAGATACGCAGTATTTT.

The chain is built from TRBV7-9 and TRBJ1-2; D is ambiguous. The CDR3 runs to 11 residues. Germline V lookup: CDR1 SEHNR, CDR2 FQNEAQ (reference sequence). The ends were cut back, 5 bases at V and 5 bases at J, with 6 bases in the middle. CDR3 in amino acids: CASSQQYGYTF. The CDR3 nucleotides read TGTGCCAGCAGCCAACAGTATGGCTACACCTTC. The entire variable domain, with the rest obtained from reference TRBV7-9 and TRBJ1-2, is as follows: DTGVSQNPRHKITKRGQNVTFRCDPISEHNRLYWYRQTLGQGPEFLTYFQNEAQLEKSRLLSDRFSAERPKGSFSTLEIQRTEQGDSAMYLCASSQQYGYTFGSGTRLTVV.

The genes are TRBV29-1 and TRBJ1-2; D is undetermined. The CDR3 length is 11 residues. Germline lookup yields CDR1 SQVTM and CDR2 ANQGSEA. Trimming took off 3 bases at V and 6 bases at J, with 8 bases between the two ends. The CDR3 loop is CSVDTRDGYTF. CDR3 coding DNA: TGCAGCGTTGATACCAGAGATGGCTACACCTTC.

This clone was counted a few times. The genes are TRBV30 and TRBJ2-2; D is possibly TRBD1 (5 bases). Trimming removed 4 bases at V and 0 bases at J, with 6 bases between. Germline lookup yields CDR1 GTSNPN and CDR2 SVGIG (reference sequence). The CDR3 is 13 residues long. The CDR3 here is CAWTGPNTGELFF. The CDR3, as DNA: TGTGCCTGGACAGGGCCGAACACCGGGGAGCTGTTTTTT.

The chain uses TRBV18 and TRBJ1-5; 7 bases are a match to TRBD1. This CDR3 region has 13 residues. The V segment lost 5 bases and the J segment 6 bases; nucleotides outside the gene matches: 4. Germline V gives CDR1 KGHSH, CDR2 LQKENI. Here the CDR3 reads CASSYDRAQPQHF. Here the CDR3 DNA reads TGTGCCAGCTCATACGACAGGGCTCAGCCCCAGCATTTT.

This clone was counted between two and nine times. V and J are TRBV29-1 and TRBJ2-3, with 8 bases matching TRBD1. Germline V gene sequence: CDR1 SQVTM, CDR2 ANQGSEA. The CDR3 totals 14 residues. The J segment lost 2 bases and the V segment lost 6 bases, leaving 7 bases of the junction unmatched. Here the CDR3 reads CSVLDRANTDTQYF. CDR3 bases: TGCAGCGTATTGGACAGGGCAAACACAGATACGCAGTATTTT.